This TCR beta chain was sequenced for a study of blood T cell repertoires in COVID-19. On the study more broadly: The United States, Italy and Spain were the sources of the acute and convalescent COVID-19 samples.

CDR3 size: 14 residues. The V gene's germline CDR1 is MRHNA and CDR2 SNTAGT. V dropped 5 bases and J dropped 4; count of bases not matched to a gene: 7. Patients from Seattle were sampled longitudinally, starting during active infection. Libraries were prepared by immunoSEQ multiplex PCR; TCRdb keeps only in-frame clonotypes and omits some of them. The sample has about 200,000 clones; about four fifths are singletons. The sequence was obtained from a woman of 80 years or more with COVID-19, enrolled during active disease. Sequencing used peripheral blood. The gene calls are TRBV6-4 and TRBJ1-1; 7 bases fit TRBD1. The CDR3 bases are TGTGCCAGCAGTCAATACAGGGGTGGCACTGAAGCTTTCTTT. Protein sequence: CASSQYRGGTEAFF.